The 3 T cell receptor beta chains below come from one sample, sequenced in a study of beta chain features in type 1 diabetes. The entirety of the isolated RNA underwent reverse transcription, so expressed TCRB transcripts were sequenced. Assay used: immunoSEQ multiplex PCR; TCRdb lists only in-frame clones, some missing. The sample contains around 310,000 clones, approximately 11% of which appear only once. Input material: naive CD4+ T cells from blood. The receptors stem from a woman aged 25 to 39 in good health.

The chain recombines TRBV5-4 with TRBJ2-3, with 8 bases identical to TRBD2. From germline, CDR1 is SGHNT and CDR2 YYREEE (reference sequence). CDR3 size: 14 residues. Unmatched junction bases numbered 9, after V lost 6 bases and J lost 6 bases. DNA for the CDR3: TGTGCCAGCACCCCACCGGGACTAGGGGATACGCAGTATTTT. It codes for CASTPPGLGDTQYF.

For the CDR3, the DNA is TGTGCCAGCAGCTTACGCCAGGCACCCTACGAGCAGTACTTC. Its protein is CASSLRQAPYEQYF. The chain is built from TRBV7-9 and TRBJ2-7; D unclear. The germline gives CDR1 SEHNR, CDR2 FQNEAQ (reference sequence). The V gene lost 2 bases and the J gene lost 2 bases, with 10 bases spanning the gap. The CDR3 covers 14 residues. The full variable domain, its missing parts supplied by reference TRBV7-9 and TRBJ2-7, is DTGVSQNPRHKITKRGQNVTFRCDPISEHNRLYWYRQTLGQGPEFLTYFQNEAQLEKSRLLSDRFSAERPKGSFSTLEIQRTEQGDSAMYLCASSLRQAPYEQYFGPGTRLTVT.

This clone was picked up a small number of times. This chain connects TRBV7-9 to TRBJ2-5; TRBD2 matches at 8 bases. This CDR3 spans 15 amino acids. Germline values: CDR1 SEHNR, CDR2 FQNEAQ (reference sequence). With V trimmed by 7 bases and J by 8 bases, 15 bases remained unmatched. The CDR3 reads CASTSPRASGYTQYF. In nucleotides, the CDR3 is TGTGCCAGCACCTCCCCAAGGGCTAGCGGGTACACCCAGTACTTC.